This entry describes one TCR beta chain. This clonotype was observed a handful of times. Its antigen is currently not known. No per-base quality is available; no much larger clone lies one base away. The CDR3 measures 15 amino acids from cysteine to phenylalanine. Only the CDR3 DNA stays, 45 bases, in frame from base 1. From the germline V gene, CDR1 is LGHNA and CDR2 is YNFKEQ. Trimmed from V: 7 bases; trimmed from J: 8 bases; junction bases lacking a gene match: 13. The sample was run on an Illumina NovaSeq 6000. TCRalpha and TCRbeta cDNA libraries were built by 5'RACE with constant-segment primers, adding sample barcodes and unique molecular identifiers. Trizol reagent was used to extract RNA from every sample. Amplification of the libraries took two PCR steps, and the second step added a second sample barcode plus Illumina TruSeq adapters. Sequencing of the libraries was done on an Illumina NovaSeq, producing 2 x 150 bp paired-end reads. As for the original processing: Demultiplexing of reads and collapsing into UMI-guided consensus sequences were performed with migec v1.2.7. With mixcr v2.1.11, UMI consensuses were aligned to TRA and TRB V and J templates and assembled into clonotypes. A clonotype was counted as expanded or contracted only when both edgeR and NoisET called the clonotype significant, with the noise models trained on biological replicates. edgeR calls used a false discovery rate-adjusted p below 0.01 and a log2 fold-change threshold of 1. As an exploratory analysis of dynamics, max-normalized trajectories of the 1000 most abundant clonotypes were examined with PCA combined with hierarchical clustering. Each responding clone was given a CD4 or CD8 phenotype based on the CD4+ and CD8+ repertoires, which had been sequenced separately. TCRdb took the public reads, trimmed them with fastp at Q25, ran MiXCR for clone calling and kept in-frame beta chains. Each CDR3 protein appears once, grouped with its most common genes and DNA. These V and J calls originate from TCRdb's pipeline instead of the authors' own analysis. The sample table records 300,000 to 400,000 distinct CDR3 sequences; more than 15% of these occur just once. 20% to 25% of the sample belongs to the ten largest clones.

These data are taken from a study of T-cell memory formation after mild COVID-19 (dated by TCRdb to about 2021). General notes on the study: TCR sequence clusters from the two donors were largely donor specific. Longitudinal TCRalpha and TCRbeta repertoire sequencing tracked T-cell clones expanding and contracting after mild COVID-19 in two donors. The cohort comprised two young, previously healthy adult volunteers, one female and one male. The research as a whole found: Some responding clones were found in pre-infection memory, which suggests that pre-existing cross-reactive memory T cells took part in the SARS-CoV-2 response. Contracting CD4+ clones turned up mainly in the CM and EM memory subsets, whereas EMRA was where CD8+ clones were enriched. Clones that contracted from day 15 to 85 showed balanced CD4/CD8 phenotypes, whereas a second wave of clones that expanded from day 15 to 37 leaned towards CD4+. The study included only two mild cases, and larger cohorts that include severe cases with pre-infection samples were judged to be necessary. The second-wave clones that peaked on day 37 were not confirmed to be SARS-CoV-2 specific.

PBMCs were isolated by Ficoll-Paque density gradient centrifugation. The sequence came from a man younger than 30 who had mild COVID-19 (a few samples of this study predate the infection). The sample titles of this study are shuffled in the database, so cell type and time point are left out; the donor was told from shared clones. Sequences were obtained from PBMCs or a T cell subset sorted from them (not recorded which). Recombination linked TRBV4-2 to TRBJ2-1, and TRBD2 aligns with 8 junction nucleotides. The DNA sequence is given as TGTGCCAGCACCGAAGTGGCGGGGGGCGGGGATGAGCAGTTCTTC. This sequence encodes CASTEVAGGGDEQFF.